Listed below are T cell receptor beta chains from one sample, sequenced in a study of T cells in Graves' hyperthyroidism and ophthalmopathy. TCRdb itself ran the multiplex PCR reads through MiXCR, one entry per CDR3 protein. The data show more than 350,000 distinct CDR3 sequences, roughly 15% seen once. The sequenced sample was blood. The source of these receptors is a woman between 25 and 40 years old with Graves' ophthalmopathy. Each CDR3 is given with its conserved first and last residue. D genes are given only for firm matches. Clone size is not always given. Where it is, it says once, few, many or a class for expanded clones.

d_gene,abundance,v_gene,j_gene,CDR3aa,CDR3nt
NA,NA,TRBV4-1,TRBJ2-7,CASSQDSGPSYEQYF,TGCGCCAGCAGCCAAGATTCGGGGCCCTCCTACGAGCAGTACTTC
NA,many,TRBV28,TRBJ2-7,CASSIYHQGRSEQYF,TGTGCCAGCAGTATCTATCACCAGGGACGGAGCGAGCAGTACTTC
TRBD2,many,TRBV7-9,TRBJ2-3,CASRLAGVKDTQYF,TGTGCCAGCAGACTAGCGGGGGTGAAAGATACGCAGTATTTT
NA,many,TRBV28,TRBJ1-2,CASSFRGSGYGYTF,TGTGCCAGCAGTTTCCGGGGCTCTGGCTATGGCTACACCTTC
TRBD1,few,TRBV6-1,TRBJ1-2,CASRGQGAYGYTF,TGTGCCAGCAGGGGACAGGGAGCCTATGGCTACACCTTC
NA,many,TRBV30,TRBJ1-1,CAWNGGMGQAFF,TGTGCCTGGAATGGAGGGATGGGTCAAGCTTTCTTT
NA,many,TRBV30,TRBJ2-5,CAWTSRGSGETQYF,TGTGCCTGGACCAGCAGGGGATCGGGTGAGACCCAGTACTTC
NA,NA,TRBV7-9,TRBJ2-3,CASGLARADTQYF,TGTGCCAGCGGCCTAGCGAGGGCAGATACGCAGTATTTT
NA,many,TRBV3-1,TRBJ1-1,CASSRMNTEAFF,TGTGCCAGCAGCCGAATGAACACTGAAGCTTTCTTT
TRBD1,many,TRBV7-9,TRBJ2-7,CASSPTGVETYEQYF,TGTGCCAGCAGCCCGACAGGGGTAGAGACCTACGAGCAGTACTTC
TRBD1,NA,TRBV5-1,TRBJ2-7,CASSLTRDRPYEQYF,TGCGCCAGCAGCTTGACCCGGGACAGGCCCTACGAGCAGTACTTC
TRBD1,few,TRBV29-1,TRBJ1-4,CSVGPQGGEKLFF,TGCAGCGTTGGACCACAGGGGGGTGAAAAACTGTTTTTT
NA,many,TRBV11-2,TRBJ1-6,CASSSSTWASHSPLHF,TGTGCCAGCAGCTCCTCCACATGGGCTTCCCATTCACCCCTCCACTTT
NA,many,TRBV2,TRBJ2-3,CASRIPDTQYF,TGTGCCAGCCGGATACCAGATACGCAGTATTTT
TRBD1,many,TRBV29-1,TRBJ2-2,CSVEQAGTANTGELFF,TGCAGCGTTGAACAAGCCGGGACAGCGAACACCGGGGAGCTGTTTTTT
TRBD1,many,TRBV7-6,TRBJ1-1,CASSSGQGPNTEAFF,TGTGCCAGCAGTTCAGGACAGGGCCCTAACACTGAAGCTTTCTTT
NA,many,TRBV11-2,TRBJ2-7,CASSLDLSKTYEQYF,TGTGCCAGCAGCTTAGATCTGTCCAAAACCTACGAGCAGTACTTC
TRBD1,many,TRBV7-4,TRBJ2-7,CASSTRDREGEQYF,TGTGCCAGCAGCACACGAGACAGGGAAGGTGAGCAGTACTTC
TRBD2,few,TRBV4-1,TRBJ2-7,CASSQDLAGDYSYEQYF,TGCGCCAGCAGCCAAGATCTAGCGGGGGATTACTCCTACGAGCAGTACTTC
TRBD1,many,TRBV11-2,TRBJ2-1,CASSLRRQGGNNEQFF,TGTGCCAGCAGCTTACGGCGACAGGGGGGAAACAATGAGCAGTTCTTC
TRBD1,many,TRBV19,TRBJ2-7,CASSTTETGIYEQYF,TGTGCCAGTAGCACCACCGAGACAGGGATCTACGAGCAGTACTTC
TRBD2,many,TRBV7-3,TRBJ2-1,CASSAPGLASNEQFF,TGTGCCAGCAGCGCGCCGGGACTAGCATCCAATGAGCAGTTCTTC
NA,many,TRBV5-1,TRBJ2-1,CASSLDAAEQFF,TGCGCCAGCAGCCTAGACGCCGCTGAGCAGTTCTTC
NA,NA,TRBV10-2,TRBJ2-7,CASSSGAYYEQYF,TGCGCCAGCAGTTCCGGGGCCTACTACGAGCAGTACTTC
TRBD2,many,TRBV18,TRBJ2-5,CASSPPDYRLLAGGWRQETQYF,TGTGCCAGCTCACCACCGGACTACCGTCTACTAGCGGGGGGTTGGAGGCAAGAGACCCAGTACTTC
NA,many,TRBV27,TRBJ1-1,CASSLSGPIEVNTEAFF,TGTGCCAGCAGTTTATCTGGACCTATAGAAGTGAACACTGAAGCTTTCTTT
NA,many,TRBV6-1,TRBJ1-5,CASSEEQARNQPQHF,TGTGCCAGCAGTGAAGAACAGGCGAGAAATCAACCCCAGCATTTT
TRBD1,NA,TRBV24-1,TRBJ2-7,CATSDPWTGDPYEQYF,TGTGCCACCAGTGACCCCTGGACAGGGGATCCCTACGAGCAGTACTTC
NA,many,TRBV18,TRBJ1-1,CASSRSASTEAFF,TGTGCCAGCTCGCGTTCAGCTTCCACTGAAGCTTTCTTT
NA,many,TRBV6-1,TRBJ1-1,CANRGAFF,TGTGCCAATCGGGGGGCTTTCTTT
NA,many,TRBV11-3,TRBJ1-1,CASSLAGYTEAFF,TGTGCCAGCAGCTTAGCAGGGTACACTGAAGCTTTCTTT
TRBD1,many,TRBV6-1,TRBJ1-2,CASRQDPGQAVGGYTF,TGTGCCAGCAGGCAGGACCCGGGACAGGCCGTTGGTGGCTACACCTTC
TRBD2,many,TRBV11-1,TRBJ2-1,CASSEGLAGGSSYNEQFF,TGTGCCAGCAGCGAGGGACTAGCGGGGGGGAGCTCCTACAATGAGCAGTTCTTC
NA,many,TRBV7-9,TRBJ1-1,CASSRTLNTEAFF,TGTGCCAGCAGCCGGACACTGAACACTGAAGCTTTCTTT
NA,many,TRBV7-8,TRBJ2-3,CASSLNRVTDTQYF,TGTGCCAGCAGCTTAAACAGGGTCACAGATACGCAGTATTTT
NA,NA,TRBV28,TRBJ1-4,CASSLVGGGFQEKLFF,TGTGCCAGCAGTTTAGTGGGGGGGGGATTTCAGGAAAAACTGTTTTTT
TRBD1,NA,TRBV12-3/TRBV12-4,TRBJ2-7,CASSRTGTDSYEQYF,TGTGCCAGCAGTCGGACAGGGACGGACTCCTACGAGCAGTACTTC
NA,NA,TRBV6-1,TRBJ1-5,CASSPPAQPQHF,TGTGCCAGCAGCCCCCCCGCTCAGCCCCAGCATTTT
NA,many,TRBV30,TRBJ2-3,CAWSVGPDTQYF,TGTGCCTGGAGTGTAGGGCCAGATACGCAGTATTTT
TRBD1,NA,TRBV14,TRBJ2-5,CASSPRTGREETQYF,TGTGCCAGCAGCCCTCGGACAGGGCGAGAAGAGACCCAGTACTTC
TRBD2,many,TRBV20-1,TRBJ2-4,CSARASGKNIQYF,TGCAGTGCTAGGGCTAGCGGAAAAAACATTCAGTACTTC
TRBD1,NA,TRBV7-7,TRBJ2-7,CASSSPDRGVYEQYF,TGTGCTAGCAGCTCTCCGGACAGGGGTGTTTACGAGCAGTACTTC
TRBD1,NA,TRBV4-1,TRBJ1-1,CASTQGAGAEAFF,TGCGCCAGCACACAGGGGGCAGGCGCTGAAGCTTTCTTT
NA,few,TRBV2,TRBJ1-4,CASRSGEKLFF,TGTGCCAGCCGGTCGGGCGAAAAACTGTTTTTT
NA,NA,TRBV27,TRBJ2-1,CASSLFRPESRSYNEQFF,TGTGCCAGCAGTTTATTCAGGCCCGAGAGTAGGTCCTACAATGAGCAGTTCTTC
NA,many,TRBV15,TRBJ1-1,CATSRGGQNTEAFF,TGTGCCACCAGCAGAGGAGGGCAGAACACTGAAGCTTTCTTT
NA,NA,TRBV28,TRBJ1-2,CASSSPPASNYGYTF,TGTGCCAGCAGTTCCCCCCCTGCCTCTAACTATGGCTACACCTTC
TRBD2,many,TRBV30,TRBJ2-1,CAWRRPGLAGSHEQFF,TGTGCCTGGAGGAGACCGGGACTAGCGGGTTCGCATGAGCAGTTCTTC
NA,NA,TRBV28,TRBJ2-7,CASSRPNEQYF,TGTGCCAGCAGCCGCCCCAACGAGCAGTACTTC
NA,many,TRBV3-1,TRBJ1-2,CASSWSDGYTF,TGTGCCAGCAGCTGGAGCGATGGCTACACCTTC
NA,NA,TRBV4-1,TRBJ2-7,CASSQVHPGREQYF,TGCGCCAGCAGCCAAGTGCATCCAGGTCGCGAGCAGTACTTC
NA,NA,TRBV9,TRBJ1-4,CASSGPPPNEKLFF,TGTGCCAGCAGCGGCCCCCCACCGAATGAAAAACTGTTTTTT
TRBD1,many,TRBV11-2,TRBJ1-1,CASSLEWTGRTEAFF,TGTGCCAGCAGCTTAGAGTGGACAGGGAGGACTGAAGCTTTCTTT
NA,many,TRBV27,TRBJ1-2,CASGNRRGEDGYTF,TGTGCCAGCGGGAACAGACGAGGGGAGGATGGCTACACCTTC
NA,many,TRBV11-2,TRBJ2-7,CASSPGAGLTYEQYF,TGTGCCAGCAGCCCGGGGGCCGGTCTTACCTACGAGCAGTACTTC
NA,NA,TRBV7-7,TRBJ2-7,CASSLRDGGEQYF,TGTGCTAGCAGCTTACGGGATGGCGGCGAGCAGTACTTC
NA,many,TRBV28,TRBJ1-1,CASSFFHEAFF,TGTGCCAGCAGTTTTTTCCACGAAGCTTTCTTT
TRBD1,many,TRBV5-6,TRBJ2-3,CASSLPGQGFTDTQYF,TGTGCCAGCAGCTTGCCAGGACAGGGGTTCACAGATACGCAGTATTTT
NA,many,TRBV3-1,TRBJ2-7,CASSQESWWEQYF,TGTGCCAGCAGCCAAGAATCATGGTGGGAGCAGTACTTC